The 12 T cell receptor beta chains below were found in one sample sequenced in a study of OX40 agonist ivuxolimab in advanced cancers. TCRdb's table, derived via immunoSEQ multiplex PCR, lists solely in-frame clones and lacks some. The repertoire consists of over 10,000 clones, with approximately 83% occurring once and the leading ten covering 15% to 20%. The specimen comprised CD4+ or CD8+ T cells sorted from blood, sampled in a trial of the OX40 agonist ivuxolimab. The receptors were sampled from an adult with an advanced solid tumor such as melanoma, head and neck, liver or kidney cancer.

The chain uses TRBV6-1 and TRBJ2-7; D remains unclear. CDR1 is MNHNS, CDR2 SASEGT, per germline. The CDR3 is 14 amino acids. The V gene lost 2 bases and the J gene lost 1 base, with 9 bases spanning the gap. The CDR3 bases are TGTGCCAGCAGTGAACTCGGAAGTTCCTACGAGCAGTACTTC. Protein: CASSELGSSYEQYF.

The rearrangement joins TRBV9 to TRBJ1-5; unclear D gene. This CDR3 spans 13 amino acids. The germline V gene has CDR1 SGDLS and CDR2 YYNGEE. Trimming removed 3 bases at V and 3 bases at J, with 7 bases between. This chain's CDR3 is CASSESNNQPQHF. CDR3 nucleotides: TGTGCCAGCAGCGAGAGTAACAATCAGCCCCAGCATTTT.

The V and J genes are TRBV7-3 and TRBJ1-2, with 9 bases matching TRBD1. This CDR3 is built from 16 residues. CDR1 is SGHTA and CDR2 is FQGTGA in the germline V gene. J gave up 6 bases and V 2 bases, and 10 bases lay outside the gene matches. CDR3 coding DNA: TGTGCCAGCAGCTTATTGGGCATCGACAGGGGGGATGGCTACACCTTC. It specifies CASSLLGIDRGDGYTF.

The chain is built from TRBV15 and TRBJ2-1, with a possible D match to TRBD2 (6 bases). The V end was cut by 5 bases, the J end by 6 bases, with 11 bases between. Germline CDR1 LNHNV, CDR2 YYDKDF (reference sequence). The CDR3 length is 13 residues. The CDR3 region is CATSYSGSNEQFF. In nucleotides, the CDR3 is TGTGCCACCAGCTACAGCGGGTCCAATGAGCAGTTCTTC.

A single count supports this clone. The J gene is TRBJ2-1, the V gene TRBV7-9; the match to TRBD1 covers 7 bases. The CDR3 is 14 amino acids. The germline V gene encodes CDR1 SEHNR and CDR2 FQNEAQ (reference sequence). The junction had 5 bases not matched to a gene; V was cut back by 5 bases and J by 4 bases. In DNA, the CDR3 is TGTGCCAGCAGCATGGGACAGCCTTACAATGAGCAGTTCTTC. Its translation: CASSMGQPYNEQFF.

This clone was observed a handful of times. V gene TRBV4-1 combines with J gene TRBJ2-1, with a tentative D call TRBD1 (5 bases). The ends were cut back, 0 bases at V and 7 bases at J, with 13 bases in the middle. This CDR3 comprises 15 residues. Germline CDR1 MGHRA, CDR2 YSYEKL. CDR3 residues: CASSQDGRETNEQFF. In nucleotides, the CDR3 is TGCGCCAGCAGCCAAGATGGCAGGGAAACAAATGAGCAGTTCTTC.

This rearrangement joins TRBV27 to TRBJ2-1, with 7 bases aligning to TRBD2. J gave up 4 bases and V 6 bases, and 12 bases lay outside the gene matches. The germline gives CDR1 MNHEY, CDR2 SMNVEV (reference sequence). The CDR3 is 16 residues long. CDR3 residues: CASSLVAGLLYNEQFF. CDR3 in DNA: TGTGCCAGCAGCCTAGTGGCGGGACTACTATACAATGAGCAGTTCTTC.

The J gene is TRBJ1-2, the V gene TRBV19; a weak D match, TRBD1 (6 bases). The CDR3 is 14 residues long. Trimming pared 3 bases from V and 6 bases from J, leaving 14 bases between. CDR1 is LNHDA, CDR2 SQIVND, per germline (reference sequence). The CDR3 nucleotides are TGTGCCAGTAGTATTGTCGGGGGCGCCCATGGCTACACCTTC. Translating it yields CASSIVGGAHGYTF.

The CDR3 protein is CASSSLVAGEGETQYF. CDR3 sequence (DNA): TGTGCCAGCAGTTCATTGGTGGCAGGGGAAGGAGAGACCCAGTACTTC. The chain has TRBV7-9 and TRBJ2-5; tentative D call: TRBD1 (6 bases). V shed 6 bases and J shed 4 bases, with 21 bases lying between them. Germline-derived CDR1 and CDR2 are SEHNR and FQNEAQ (reference sequence). This CDR3 is 16 amino acids long.

This clone was seen more than once but under ten times. This chain connects TRBV9 to TRBJ1-2; D is unresolved. Trimming took 0 bases from V and 4 from J, leaving 7 bases between them. CDR1 and CDR2 (germline): SGDLS, YYNGEE. The length of the CDR3 is 13 residues. In DNA, the CDR3 is TGTGCCAGCAGCGTAGATGCAGCCTATGGCTACACCTTC. It yields the protein CASSVDAAYGYTF.

The chain links TRBV11-2 to TRBJ1-3; D unclear. The germline gives CDR1 SGHAT, CDR2 FQNNGV. The CDR3 is 16 residues long. The germline V and J ends were trimmed by 0 bases and 1 base, with 10 bases remaining between them. DNA for the CDR3: TGTGCCAGCAGCTTAGATCAGCGGAGTTCTGGAAACACCATATATTTT. Amino acid sequence: CASSLDQRSSGNTIYF.

This chain joins TRBV5-4 and TRBJ2-7; D perhaps matches TRBD2 (6 bases). This CDR3 has 16 amino acids. Looked up from germline, CDR1 is SGHNT and CDR2 is YYREEE (reference sequence). V was clipped by 4 bases and J by 2 bases, with 19 bases between them. The CDR3 bases are TGTGCCAGCAGCCCCAACTTGGGAGGCGGGCCCTACGAGCAGTACTTC. This translates into CASSPNLGGGPYEQYF.